What follows are 14 T cell receptor beta chains derived from one specimen sequenced in a study of neurological immune-mediated disorders. The time point denotes: technical triplicate 2. Via MiXCR, TCRdb re-called the 5' RACE reads, giving one row per CDR3 protein. The data show approximately 30,000 distinct CDR3 sequences, more than 10% seen once. Sequenced: CD4+ T cells from blood. Source of these receptors: a female donor with HTLV-1-associated myelopathy (HAM/TSP).

In this sample, this clonotype turned up many times. This chain connects TRBV7-3 to TRBJ1-2; no firm D call. The CDR3 has 14 amino acids. V was shortened by 8 bases and J by 8 bases, with 21 bases between the two germline ends. Germline CDR1 and CDR2: SGHTA and FQGTGA. In DNA form, the CDR3 reads TGTGCCAGCGCTCCGGGCCCCTCTCGGGAGGGCTACACCTTC. It encodes CASAPGPSREGYTF.

V is TRBV7-9 and J is TRBJ2-7, with 7 bases identical to TRBD1. Germline V lookup: CDR1 SEHNR, CDR2 FQNEAQ (reference sequence). Trimming took 10 bases from V and 2 from J; bases not matched to a gene: 17. The CDR3 runs 16 residues. In DNA, the CDR3 is TGTGCCATCAGTGTCCCCGGGACAGAGGCCACCTACGAGCAGTACTTC. This encodes CAISVPGTEATYEQYF. The complete variable domain, with remaining parts taken from reference TRBV7-9 and TRBJ2-7, reads DTGVSQNPRHKITKRGQNVTFRCDPISEHNRLYWYRQTLGQGPEFLTYFQNEAQLEKSRLLSDRFSAERPKGSFSTLEIQRTEQGDSAMYLCAISVPGTEATYEQYFGPGTRLTVT.

This clonotype was counted ten times or more. The J gene is TRBJ1-1, the V gene TRBV7-2; 9 nucleotides align to TRBD1. The V gene end was trimmed by 6 bases and the J gene end by 4 bases; junction bases not matched to a gene: 3. Germline V lookup: CDR1 SGHTA, CDR2 FQGNSA. The CDR3 has 13 amino acids. CDR3 bases: TGTGCCAGCAGTCGGGACAGGGTCACTGAAGCTTTCTTT. Translation: CASSRDRVTEAFF.

Many counts were recorded for this clonotype. The chain carries TRBV10-3 and TRBJ2-7; D may be TRBD2 (7 bases). The CDR3 totals 14 residues. With 6 bases removed from V and 4 bases from J, the gap between germline ends came to 16 bases. CDR1 and CDR2 from the germline V gene are ENHRY and SYGVKD. In DNA, the CDR3 is TGTGCCATCAGCGAGGGGGGAGGGCAATACGAGCAGTACTTC. Translating gives CAISEGGGQYEQYF.

This clonotype was detected ten times or more. The CDR3 protein is CASGRGGSMNTEAFF. CDR3 sequence (DNA): TGTGCCAGCGGGAGGGGAGGAAGCATGAACACTGAAGCTTTCTTT. The J gene is TRBJ1-1, the V gene TRBV3-1; the D gene is possibly TRBD1 (5 bases). V lost 8 bases and J 0 bases, leaving 16 bases between the germline ends. This CDR3 spans 15 amino acids. Germline values: CDR1 LGHDT, CDR2 YNNKEL (reference sequence). The complete variable domain, with remaining parts taken from reference TRBV3-1 and TRBJ1-1, reads DTAVSQTPKYLVTQMGNDKSIKCEQNLGHDTMYWYKQDSKKFLKIMFSYNNKELIINETVPNRFSPKSPDKAHLNLHINSLELGDSAVYFCASGRGGSMNTEAFFGQGTRLTVV.

This clonotype was detected ten times or more. The V call is TRBV5-1, the J call TRBJ2-3; 8 bases are a match to TRBD2. The CDR3 runs 15 residues. Germline CDR1 SGHRS, CDR2 YFSETQ. V dropped 3 bases and J dropped 3; count of bases not matched to a gene: 6. CDR3 DNA: TGCGCCAGCAGCTCAAGCGGGAGATCGACAGATACGCAGTATTTT. Residues: CASSSSGRSTDTQYF.

This clonotype was counted ten times or more. This chain connects TRBV7-2 to TRBJ1-2; 10 bases fit TRBD1. The germline CDR1 and CDR2 sequences are SGHTA and FQGNSA. There are 15 residues in the CDR3. V shed 2 bases and J 7 bases; nucleotides not matched to a gene: 7. The CDR3 spells CASSLLAGQGPGYTF. The DNA of the CDR3 is TGTGCCAGCAGCTTACTGGCGGGACAGGGGCCTGGCTACACCTTC.

This chain joins TRBV27 and TRBJ1-1; tentatively, D is TRBD1 (5 bases). Germline-derived CDR1 and CDR2 are MNHEY and SMNVEV (reference sequence). This CDR3 spans 12 amino acids. CDR3 nucleotides: TGTGCTAGTTGGGACCTGACGGCTGAAGCTTTCTTT. This gives the protein CASWDLTAEAFF.

This clonotype appeared many times. The rearrangement joins TRBV6-6 to TRBJ1-5, with a possible D match to TRBD1 (6 bases). The CDR3 extends over 13 amino acids. Germline CDR1 reads MNHNY; CDR2 reads SVGAGI (reference sequence). Trimming took off 8 bases at V and 3 bases at J, with 11 bases between the two ends. The DNA for the CDR3 is TGTGCCAGCCGAGGGGGGTACAATCAGCCCCAGCATTTT. Its protein product is CASRGGYNQPQHF.

This clonotype was seen ten or more times. The rearrangement joins TRBV6-2 or TRBV6-3 to TRBJ1-1, with D tentatively TRBD1 (6 bases). Germline V CDR1 and CDR2: MNHEY, SVGEGT. There are 14 residues in the CDR3. The V gene lost 2 bases and the J gene lost 1 base, with 8 bases spanning the gap. Here the CDR3 DNA reads TGTGCCAGCAGTTACACAGGGCCGAACACTGAAGCTTTCTTT. Its protein is CASSYTGPNTEAFF.

This clonotype was observed many times. This sequence joins TRBV18 and TRBJ2-7, with D unresolved. The length of the CDR3 is 14 residues. V dropped 3 bases and J dropped 2 bases, with 11 bases sitting between them. Germline loops: CDR1 KGHSH, CDR2 LQKENI. The CDR3: CASSPPDNPYEQYF. As DNA, the CDR3 is TGTGCCAGCTCACCTCCTGACAACCCCTACGAGCAGTACTTC.

The chain is built from TRBV20-1 and TRBJ2-5; 8 bases are shared with TRBD2. The CDR3 is 14 residues long. Germline V CDR1 and CDR2: DFQATT, SNEGSKA (reference sequence). Trimming cost V 7 bases and J 11 bases; bases outside gene matches: 18. This CDR3 reads CSVGVGRGGLGQYF. The CDR3, as DNA: TGCAGTGTCGGGGTGGGACGGGGGGGCCTTGGGCAGTACTTC.

This clonotype was seen many times. The V gene is TRBV20-1, the J gene TRBJ2-1; 14 bases are shared with TRBD2. The CDR3 is made up of 18 amino acids. The germline V gene has CDR1 DFQATT and CDR2 SNEGSKA (reference sequence). With 5 bases clipped from V and 1 base from J, the junction kept 10 bases outside the gene matches. The CDR3 DNA is TGCAGTGCTCCCACGACTAGCGGGGGGGCCAAATCCTACAATGAGCAGTTCTTC. Translation gives CSAPTTSGGAKSYNEQFF.

This clonotype occurred many times. This chain joins TRBV6-6 and TRBJ2-7; D might be TRBD2 (6 bases). CDR3 size: 17 residues. Germline loops: CDR1 MNHNY, CDR2 SVGAGI (reference sequence). Trimming left V 7 bases short and J 0 bases short, with 22 bases between. DNA for the CDR3: TGTGCCAGCACAACAAGGACCGGAGGGGCGAGCTCCTACGAGCAGTACTTC. It translates to CASTTRTGGASSYEQYF.